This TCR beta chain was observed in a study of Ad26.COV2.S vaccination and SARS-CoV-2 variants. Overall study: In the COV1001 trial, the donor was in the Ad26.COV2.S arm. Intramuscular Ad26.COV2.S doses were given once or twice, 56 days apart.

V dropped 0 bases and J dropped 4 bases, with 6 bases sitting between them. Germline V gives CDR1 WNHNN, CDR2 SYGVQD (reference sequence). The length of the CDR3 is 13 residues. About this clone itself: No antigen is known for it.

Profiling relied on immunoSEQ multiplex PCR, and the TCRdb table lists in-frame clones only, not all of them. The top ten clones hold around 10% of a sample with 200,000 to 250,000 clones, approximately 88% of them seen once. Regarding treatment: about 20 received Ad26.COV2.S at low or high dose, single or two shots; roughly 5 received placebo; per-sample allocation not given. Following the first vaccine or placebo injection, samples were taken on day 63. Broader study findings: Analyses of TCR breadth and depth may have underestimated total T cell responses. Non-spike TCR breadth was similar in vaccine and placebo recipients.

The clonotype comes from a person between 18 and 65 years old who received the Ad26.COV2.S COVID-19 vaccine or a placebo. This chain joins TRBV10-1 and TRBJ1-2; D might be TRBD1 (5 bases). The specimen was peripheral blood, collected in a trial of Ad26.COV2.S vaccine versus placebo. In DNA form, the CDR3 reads TGCGCCAGCAGTGAGTCCAGGGTCTATGGCTACACCTTC. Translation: CASSESRVYGYTF.